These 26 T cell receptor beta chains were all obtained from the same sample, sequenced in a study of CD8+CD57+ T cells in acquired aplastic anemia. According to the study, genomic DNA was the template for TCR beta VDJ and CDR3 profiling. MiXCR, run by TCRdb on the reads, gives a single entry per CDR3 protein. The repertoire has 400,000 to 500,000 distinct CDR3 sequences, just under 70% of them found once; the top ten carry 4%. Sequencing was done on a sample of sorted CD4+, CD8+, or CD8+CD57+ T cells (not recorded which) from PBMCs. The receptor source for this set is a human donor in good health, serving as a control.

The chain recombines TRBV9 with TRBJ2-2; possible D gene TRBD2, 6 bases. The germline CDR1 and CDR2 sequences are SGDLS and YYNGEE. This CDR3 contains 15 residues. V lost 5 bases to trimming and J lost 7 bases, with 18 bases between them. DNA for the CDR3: TGTGCCAGCAGTCGCAGGGAGGCCCGACTCGGGGAGCTGTTTTTT. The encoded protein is CASSRREARLGELFF.

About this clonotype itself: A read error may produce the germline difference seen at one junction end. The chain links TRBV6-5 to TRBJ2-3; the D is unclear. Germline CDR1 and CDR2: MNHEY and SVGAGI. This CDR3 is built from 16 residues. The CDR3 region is CASTDTPSNPTDTQYF. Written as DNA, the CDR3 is TGCGCCAGCACTGATACCCCTTCCAACCCCACAGATACGCAGTATTTT.

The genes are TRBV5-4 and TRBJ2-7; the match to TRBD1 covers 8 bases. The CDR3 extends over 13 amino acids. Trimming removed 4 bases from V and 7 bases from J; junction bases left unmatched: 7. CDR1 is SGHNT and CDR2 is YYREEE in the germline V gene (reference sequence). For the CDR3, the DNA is TGTGCCAGCAGCACGGACAGGGCGGGGGAGCAGTACTTC. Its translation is CASSTDRAGEQYF.

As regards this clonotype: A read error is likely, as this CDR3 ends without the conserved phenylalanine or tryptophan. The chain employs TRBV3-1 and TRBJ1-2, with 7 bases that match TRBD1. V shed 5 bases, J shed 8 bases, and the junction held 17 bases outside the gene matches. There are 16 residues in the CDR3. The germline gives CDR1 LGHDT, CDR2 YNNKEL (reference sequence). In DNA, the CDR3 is TGTGCCAGCAGCAAAAAAGGAGAAGACAGGGTGGAGGGCTACACCTCC. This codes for CASSKKGEDRVEGYTS.

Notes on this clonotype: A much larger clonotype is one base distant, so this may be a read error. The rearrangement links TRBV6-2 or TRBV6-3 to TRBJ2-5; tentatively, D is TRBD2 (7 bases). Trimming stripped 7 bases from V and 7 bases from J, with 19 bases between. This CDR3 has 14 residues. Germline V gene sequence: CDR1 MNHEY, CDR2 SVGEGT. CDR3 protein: CASMVWGGQGTQYF. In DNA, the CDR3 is TGTGCCAGCATGGTGTGGGGGGGCCAGGGGACCCAGTACTTC.

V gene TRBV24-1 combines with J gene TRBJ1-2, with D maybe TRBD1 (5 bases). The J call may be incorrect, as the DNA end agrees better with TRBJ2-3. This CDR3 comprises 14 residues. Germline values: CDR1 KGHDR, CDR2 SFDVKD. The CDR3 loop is CASSSKFCRDAQYF. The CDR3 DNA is TGTGCCAGTAGTTCTAAGTTCTGCAGGGATGCGCAGTATTTT.

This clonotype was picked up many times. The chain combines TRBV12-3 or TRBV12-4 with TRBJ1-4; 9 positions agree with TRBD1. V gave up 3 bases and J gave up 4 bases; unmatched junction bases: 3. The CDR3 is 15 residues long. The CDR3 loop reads CASSFSDRGNEKLFF. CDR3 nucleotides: TGTGCCAGCAGTTTCTCGGACAGGGGTAATGAAAAACTGTTTTTT.

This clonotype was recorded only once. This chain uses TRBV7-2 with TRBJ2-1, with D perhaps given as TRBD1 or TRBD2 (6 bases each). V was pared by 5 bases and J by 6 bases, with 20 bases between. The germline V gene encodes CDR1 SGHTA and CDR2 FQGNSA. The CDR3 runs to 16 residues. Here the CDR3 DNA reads TGTGCCAGCAGCCTCGGAGGGGGGCACCAGAGCAATGAGCAGTTCTTC. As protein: CASSLGGGHQSNEQFF.

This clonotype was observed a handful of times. The CDR3 here is CATSVKGAGANVLTF. CDR3 DNA: TGTGCCACCAGTGTAAAAGGGGCTGGGGCCAACGTCCTGACTTTC. The chain links TRBV24-1 to TRBJ2-6, with D possibly TRBD1 on 5 matching bases. V was trimmed by 5 bases and J by 2 bases, leaving 9 bases between them. This CDR3 is built from 15 residues. Germline V gene lookup returns CDR1 KGHDR and CDR2 SFDVKD.

Written as DNA, the CDR3 is TGTGCCAGCAGCTTATGTCAAAACTATGGCTACACCTTC. Protein sequence: CASSLCQNYGYTF. V is TRBV5-8 and J is TRBJ1-2; D unclear. The CDR3 runs 13 residues. Per germline, CDR1 SGHTS and CDR2 YDEGEE. The ends were cut back, 2 bases at V and 2 bases at J, with 7 bases in the middle.

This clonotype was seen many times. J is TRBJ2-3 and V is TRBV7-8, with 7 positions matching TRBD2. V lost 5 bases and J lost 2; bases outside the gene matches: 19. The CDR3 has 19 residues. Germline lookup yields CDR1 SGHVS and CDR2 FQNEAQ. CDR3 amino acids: CASSPTVFVRRGFTDTQYF. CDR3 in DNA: TGTGCCAGCAGCCCAACGGTATTTGTGCGGCGGGGGTTCACAGATACGCAGTATTTT.

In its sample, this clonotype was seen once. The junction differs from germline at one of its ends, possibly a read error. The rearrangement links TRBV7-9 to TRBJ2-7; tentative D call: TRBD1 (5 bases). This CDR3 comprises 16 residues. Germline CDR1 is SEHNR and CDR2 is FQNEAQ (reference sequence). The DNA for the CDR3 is TGTGCCAGCAGCCAGGGCTTGGCAGAGAGTTACTACGCGCAGTACTTC. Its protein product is CASSQGLAESYYAQYF.

Here the CDR3 DNA reads TGTGCCAGCAGCCCTAGGGGCTCAAATTCACCCCTCCACTTT. Amino acid sequence: CASSPRGSNSPLHF. This chain uses TRBV7-9 with TRBJ1-6; TRBD1 is a possible D gene (5 bases). This CDR3 contains 14 residues. The V gene lost 5 bases and the J gene lost 7 bases, with 12 bases spanning the gap. Per germline, CDR1 SEHNR and CDR2 FQNEAQ (reference sequence).

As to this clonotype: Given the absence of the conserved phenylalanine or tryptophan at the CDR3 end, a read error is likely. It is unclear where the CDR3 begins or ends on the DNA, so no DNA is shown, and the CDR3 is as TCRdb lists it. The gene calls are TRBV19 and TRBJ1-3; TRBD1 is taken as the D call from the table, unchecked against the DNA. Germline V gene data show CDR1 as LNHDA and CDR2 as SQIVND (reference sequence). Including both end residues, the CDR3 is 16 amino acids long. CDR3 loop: CASSAYRTHTEAFFGL.

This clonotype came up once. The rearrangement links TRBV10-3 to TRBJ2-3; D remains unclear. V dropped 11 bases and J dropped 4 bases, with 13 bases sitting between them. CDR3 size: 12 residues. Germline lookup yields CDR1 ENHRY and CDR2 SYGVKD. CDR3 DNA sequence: TGTGCCGATATGCACAGACCAGATACGCAGTATTTT. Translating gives CADMHRPDTQYF.

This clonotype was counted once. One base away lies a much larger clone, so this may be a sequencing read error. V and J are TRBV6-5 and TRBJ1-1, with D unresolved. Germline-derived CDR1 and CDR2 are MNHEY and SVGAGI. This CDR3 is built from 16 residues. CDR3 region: CASSYTHGGVDTEALF. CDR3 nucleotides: TGTGCCAGCAGTTACACCCATGGTGGGGTTGACACTGAAGCTCTCTTT.

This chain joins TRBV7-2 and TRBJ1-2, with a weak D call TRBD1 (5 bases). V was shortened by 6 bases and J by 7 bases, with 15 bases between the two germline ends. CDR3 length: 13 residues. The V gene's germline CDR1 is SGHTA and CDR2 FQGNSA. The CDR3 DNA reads TGTGCCAGCAGTGACTACCTCGGGGCTGGCTACACCTTC. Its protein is CASSDYLGAGYTF.

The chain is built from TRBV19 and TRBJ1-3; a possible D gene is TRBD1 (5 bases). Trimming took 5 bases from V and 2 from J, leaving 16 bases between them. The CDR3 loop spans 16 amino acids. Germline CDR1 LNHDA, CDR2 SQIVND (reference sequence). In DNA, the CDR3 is TGTGCCAGTAGTCCTCGGGATACGGGGGCTGGAAACACCATATATTTT. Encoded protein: CASSPRDTGAGNTIYF.

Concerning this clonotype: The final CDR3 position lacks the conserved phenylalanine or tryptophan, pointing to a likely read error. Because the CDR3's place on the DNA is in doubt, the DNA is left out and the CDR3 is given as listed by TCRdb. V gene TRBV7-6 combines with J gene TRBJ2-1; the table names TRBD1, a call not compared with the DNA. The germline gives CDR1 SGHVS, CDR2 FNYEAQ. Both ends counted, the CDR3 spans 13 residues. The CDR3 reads CASSLGGSGANVL.

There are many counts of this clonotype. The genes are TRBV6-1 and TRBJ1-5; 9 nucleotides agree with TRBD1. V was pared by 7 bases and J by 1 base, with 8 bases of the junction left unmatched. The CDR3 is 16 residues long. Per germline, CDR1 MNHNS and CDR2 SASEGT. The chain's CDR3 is CASNGQGTISNQPQHF. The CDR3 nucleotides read TGTGCCAGCAACGGACAGGGGACTATAAGCAATCAGCCCCAGCATTTT.

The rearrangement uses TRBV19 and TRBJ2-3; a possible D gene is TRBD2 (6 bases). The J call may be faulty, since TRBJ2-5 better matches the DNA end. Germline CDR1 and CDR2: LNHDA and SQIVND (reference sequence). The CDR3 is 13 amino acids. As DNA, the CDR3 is TGTGCCAGTAGTATCGGGGAGGCAGGGACCCAGTACTTC. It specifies CASSIGEAGTQYF.

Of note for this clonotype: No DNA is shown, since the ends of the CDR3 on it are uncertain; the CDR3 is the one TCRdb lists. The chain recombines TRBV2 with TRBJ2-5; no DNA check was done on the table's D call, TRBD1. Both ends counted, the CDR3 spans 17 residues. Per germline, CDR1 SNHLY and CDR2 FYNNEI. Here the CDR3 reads CASSEDGGETQYFEQFF.

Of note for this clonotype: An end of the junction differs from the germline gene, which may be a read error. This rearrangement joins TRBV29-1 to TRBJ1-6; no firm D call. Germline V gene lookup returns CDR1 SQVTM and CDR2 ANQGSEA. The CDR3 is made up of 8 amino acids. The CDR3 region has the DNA TGCAGCGTTGCCTACCGGGACTTT. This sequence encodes CSVAYRDF.

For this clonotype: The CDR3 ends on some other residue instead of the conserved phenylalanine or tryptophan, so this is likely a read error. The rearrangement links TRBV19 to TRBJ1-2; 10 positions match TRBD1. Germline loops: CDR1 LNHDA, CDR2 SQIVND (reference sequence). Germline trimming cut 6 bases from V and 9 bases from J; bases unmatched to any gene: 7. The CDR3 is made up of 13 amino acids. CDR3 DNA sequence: TGTGCCAGTAGCTACCGGGACAGGGGCCGCTACACCTCC. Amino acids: CASSYRDRGRYTS.

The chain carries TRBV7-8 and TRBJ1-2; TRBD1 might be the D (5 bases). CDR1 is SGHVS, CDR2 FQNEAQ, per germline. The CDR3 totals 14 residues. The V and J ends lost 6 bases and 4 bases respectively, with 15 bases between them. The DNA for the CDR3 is TGTGCCAGCAGTTCCGTCGGGGCCAGCTATGGCTACACCTTC. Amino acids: CASSSVGASYGYTF.

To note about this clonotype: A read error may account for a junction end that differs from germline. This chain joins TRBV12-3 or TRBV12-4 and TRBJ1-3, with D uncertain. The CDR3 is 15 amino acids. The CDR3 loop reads CASSLGHSSGNTTYF. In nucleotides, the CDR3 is TGTGCCAGCAGTTTAGGCCACAGCTCTGGAAACACCACATATTTT.